Each of the 27 T cell receptor beta chains below was sequenced from the same sample in a study of cytotoxic CD8 clonotypes in ibrutinib-treated CLL. Assay: immunoSEQ multiplex PCR; the TCRdb copy retains only in-frame clones and omits some. The sample gives approximately 32,000 clones, more than 65% of which show up once; about a quarter is in the top ten. The specimen was PBMCs, collected before ibrutinib treatment. The source is a human donor with chronic lymphocytic leukemia.

The chain combines TRBV19 with TRBJ2-3; 8 nucleotides agree with TRBD2. This CDR3 spans 14 amino acids. Unmatched junction bases numbered 4, after V lost 6 bases and J lost 2 bases. Germline V gene sequence: CDR1 LNHDA, CDR2 SQIVND (reference sequence). CDR3: CASSLSGTTDTQYF. The CDR3 DNA follows: TGTGCCAGTAGCCTTAGCGGGACCACAGATACGCAGTATTTT.

The J gene is TRBJ1-1, the V gene TRBV6-1; no clear D gene. This CDR3 comprises 12 residues. In germline, CDR1 is MNHNS, CDR2 SASEGT. The V end was cut by 4 bases, the J end by 4 bases, with 7 bases between. DNA for the CDR3: TGTGCCAGCAGTGGAGGGATCACTGAAGCTTTCTTT. The encoded protein is CASSGGITEAFF.

As to this clone: Additional DNA sequences in this sample encode the identical CDR3. The chain carries TRBV28 and TRBJ1-2; D possibly corresponds to TRBD1 (5 bases). This CDR3 is 12 amino acids long. V was trimmed by 3 bases and J by 4 bases, leaving 6 bases between them. In germline, CDR1 is MDHEN, CDR2 SYDVKM. The CDR3 bases are TGTGCCAGCAGTTTGCAGGGCTATGGCTACACCTTC. This encodes CASSLQGYGYTF.

The chain couples TRBV28 to TRBJ2-7, with D unresolved. Germline V gives CDR1 MDHEN, CDR2 SYDVKM. Trimming pared 6 bases from V and 5 bases from J, leaving 11 bases between. There are 12 residues in the CDR3. The CDR3 coding sequence is TGTGCCAGCAGACCCGCCCTCCACGAGCAGTACTTC. This gives the protein CASRPALHEQYF.

This CDR3 is CASSLERSYGYTF. The CDR3 DNA sequence: TGTGCCAGCAGCTTAGAACGGTCCTATGGCTACACCTTC. V and J are TRBV11-3 and TRBJ1-2; D is undetermined. This CDR3 comprises 13 residues. The V and J ends lost 0 bases and 4 bases respectively, with 6 bases between them. Germline values: CDR1 SGHNT, CDR2 YENEEA.

This clone showed up just a few times. This chain joins TRBV20-1 and TRBJ1-1; the D is unclear. V was clipped by 4 bases and J by 4 bases, with 7 bases between them. The CDR3 loop spans 11 amino acids. CDR1 and CDR2 from the germline V gene are DFQATT and SNEGSKA (reference sequence). DNA for the CDR3: TGCAGTGCTACCGAAGGCACTGAAGCTTTCTTT. This gives the protein CSATEGTEAFF.

The V and J genes are TRBV7-2 and TRBJ1-2, with 7 nucleotides matching TRBD1. V gave up 2 bases and J gave up 7 bases; unmatched junction bases: 4. Germline CDR1 and CDR2: SGHTA and FQGNSA. The CDR3 extends over 13 amino acids. Here the CDR3 DNA reads TGTGCCAGCAGCTTAACGGACAGGCTTGGCTACACCTTC. Translating gives CASSLTDRLGYTF.

As DNA, the CDR3 is TGTGCCAGCAGCTTAGAGGGGCGTACAGGGGGCTACGAGCAGTACTTC. This codes for CASSLEGRTGGYEQYF. The chain uses TRBV7-3 and TRBJ2-7; 8 bases are shared with TRBD1. Germline V gives CDR1 SGHTA, CDR2 FQGTGA. With V trimmed by 2 bases and J by 3 bases, 9 bases remained unmatched. This CDR3 comprises 16 residues.

This clone showed up just once. The CDR3 protein is CASSLYGSQETQYF. In DNA form, the CDR3 reads TGTGCCAGCAGCTTATACGGGAGCCAAGAGACCCAGTACTTC. This sequence joins TRBV7-9 and TRBJ2-5, with D possibly matching TRBD2 (6 bases). Trimming cost V 2 bases and J 1 base, with 8 bases left between them. Germline CDR1 reads SEHNR; CDR2 reads FQNEAQ (reference sequence). There are 14 residues in the CDR3. Looking up the rest from reference TRBV7-9 and TRBJ2-5 gives the full variable domain: DTGVSQNPRHKITKRGQNVTFRCDPISEHNRLYWYRQTLGQGPEFLTYFQNEAQLEKSRLLSDRFSAERPKGSFSTLEIQRTEQGDSAMYLCASSLYGSQETQYFGPGTRLLVL.

The chain joins TRBV11-2 to TRBJ2-1; the match to TRBD2 covers 9 bases. CDR1 is SGHAT and CDR2 is FQNNGV in the germline V gene. With 4 bases clipped from V and 6 bases from J, the junction kept 7 bases outside the gene matches. The CDR3 is 15 amino acids. CDR3 sequence: CASSSGTSPVNEQFF. CDR3 bases: TGTGCCAGCAGCTCCGGGACTAGCCCCGTCAATGAGCAGTTCTTC.

The gene calls are TRBV30 and TRBJ1-6; TRBD1 matches 9 bases. Germline V gives CDR1 GTSNPN, CDR2 SVGIG (reference sequence). CDR3 length equals 16 residues. V was pared by 4 bases and J by 10 bases, with 14 bases of the junction left unmatched. The CDR3 DNA sequence: TGTGCCTGGACCCTGGGCGGGACAGGGTTTGGCTCACCCCTCCACTTT. It yields the protein CAWTLGGTGFGSPLHF.

The genes are TRBV10-3 and TRBJ2-7; D possibly corresponds to TRBD2 (5 bases). The CDR3 has 11 amino acids. Germline assignment: CDR1 ENHRY and CDR2 SYGVKD. V was cut by 7 bases and J by 5 bases, with 9 bases left in between. The DNA for the CDR3 is TGTGCCATCATGTTCGGGAACGAGCAGTACTTC. This gives the protein CAIMFGNEQYF.

The rearrangement joins TRBV7-6 to TRBJ2-5, with 11 bases lining up with TRBD1. Germline V lookup: CDR1 SGHVS, CDR2 FNYEAQ. The V gene end was trimmed by 4 bases and the J gene end by 5 bases; junction bases not matched to a gene: 6. The CDR3 contains 15 residues. Here the CDR3 reads CASSSDRGRRETQYF. CDR3 nucleotides: TGTGCCAGCAGCTCGGACAGGGGGCGCAGGGAGACCCAGTACTTC.

A single count supports this clone. V usage is TRBV30 and J usage is TRBJ1-1; no clear D. V was trimmed by 4 bases and J by 3 bases, leaving 15 bases between them. The CDR3 runs 14 residues. Germline V gene lookup returns CDR1 GTSNPN and CDR2 SVGIG (reference sequence). CDR3 DNA: TGTGCCTGGAAATGGGTTAGTTCGGACACTGAAGCTTTCTTT. Its protein product is CAWKWVSSDTEAFF.

This chain uses TRBV10-3 with TRBJ1-6; D is possibly TRBD1 (6 bases). The CDR3 extends over 17 amino acids. Germline-derived CDR1 and CDR2 are ENHRY and SYGVKD. Trimming removed 3 bases from V and 1 base from J, with 13 bases in between. The CDR3 nucleotides are TGTGCCATCAGTGACCGACAGGAATGGTCCTATAATTCACCCCTCCACTTT. It translates to CAISDRQEWSYNSPLHF.

The V and J genes are TRBV4-1 and TRBJ2-1; no reliable D call. The germline CDR1 and CDR2 sequences are MGHRA and YSYEKL. CDR3 length: 14 residues. Trimming removed 4 bases at V and 4 bases at J, with 11 bases between. CDR3 region: CASSPLDGYNEQFF. As DNA, the CDR3 is TGCGCCAGCAGCCCCCTGGACGGATACAATGAGCAGTTCTTC.

In its sample, this clone is medium-sized. V and J are TRBV28 and TRBJ1-1, with D unresolved. The germline V and J ends were trimmed by 1 base and 1 base, with 4 bases remaining between them. This CDR3 region has 13 residues. Germline lookup yields CDR1 MDHEN and CDR2 SYDVKM. CDR3 region: CASSLLWNTEAFF. The CDR3 DNA follows: TGTGCCAGCAGTTTATTGTGGAACACTGAAGCTTTCTTT.

V is TRBV19 and J is TRBJ1-3, with D tentatively TRBD1 (5 bases). V shed 4 bases and J shed 2 bases, with 12 bases lying between them. CDR1 is LNHDA, CDR2 SQIVND, per germline (reference sequence). This CDR3 region has 15 residues. For the CDR3, the DNA is TGTGCCAGTAGTACCCTCGTGGGGGCTGGAAACACCATATATTTT. It specifies CASSTLVGAGNTIYF.

The chain joins TRBV2 to TRBJ2-7, with TRBD2 identical over 11 bases. Germline V lookup: CDR1 SNHLY, CDR2 FYNNEI. V was clipped by 6 bases and J by 2 bases; unmatched bases: 3. The length of the CDR3 is 14 residues. CDR3 protein: CASRMTSGTYEQYF. The CDR3, as DNA: TGTGCCAGCAGGATGACTAGCGGGACCTACGAGCAGTACTTC.

V is TRBV12-5 and J is TRBJ1-1; D gene ambiguous. Germline V lookup: CDR1 LGHNT, CDR2 FRNRAP. The CDR3 is 12 residues long. V was shortened by 6 bases and J by 8 bases, with 13 bases between the two germline ends. The DNA for the CDR3 is TGTGCTAGTGGCAACACCGGTTTGGAAGCTTTCTTT. As protein: CASGNTGLEAFF.

The table lists this clone with a few counts. J is TRBJ2-2 and V is TRBV28; TRBD2 is a possible D gene (5 bases). Germline-derived CDR1 and CDR2 are MDHEN and SYDVKM. Trimming removed 11 bases at V and 6 bases at J, with 16 bases between. This CDR3 has 13 residues. This CDR3 reads CAGRASIAGELFF. DNA for the CDR3: TGTGCCGGTAGGGCTAGCATCGCCGGGGAGCTGTTTTTT.

The CDR3 loop is CASSLAIGRVQETQYF. As DNA, the CDR3 is TGTGCCAGCAGCTTAGCGATAGGCAGGGTCCAAGAGACCCAGTACTTC. The chain employs TRBV7-2 and TRBJ2-5; weak D call: TRBD1 (5 bases). CDR3 size: 16 residues. Deletions cut 0 bases from V and 1 base from J, with 12 bases between. From germline, CDR1 is SGHTA and CDR2 FQGNSA.

The chain has TRBV5-1 and TRBJ1-2; 7 bases fit TRBD1. There are 14 residues in the CDR3. Looked up from germline, CDR1 is SGHRS and CDR2 is YFSETQ. J was trimmed by 2 bases and V by 4 bases; bases with no gene match: 5. The CDR3 spells CASSTDRVNYGYTF. The CDR3 DNA reads as TGCGCCAGCAGCACAGACAGGGTCAACTATGGCTACACCTTC.

The CDR3 DNA follows: TGTGCCAGCAGTAGCGCAAGGACAGGAGTCTACGAGCAGTACTTC. Residues: CASSSARTGVYEQYF. The chain has TRBV7-6 and TRBJ2-7; 7 positions agree with TRBD1. This CDR3 spans 15 amino acids. CDR1 SGHVS and CDR2 FNYEAQ come from the germline V gene. V trimming: 6 bases; J trimming: 3 bases; junction bases outside the gene matches: 11.

V gene TRBV30 combines with J gene TRBJ2-2; D remains unclear. The length of the CDR3 is 11 residues. Looked up from germline, CDR1 is GTSNPN and CDR2 is SVGIG (reference sequence). The V end was cut by 2 bases, the J end by 7 bases, with 5 bases between. The CDR3 bases are TGTGCCTGGAGTATAAGCGGGGAGCTGTTTTTT. The encoded protein is CAWSISGELFF. The full variable domain, in which reference TRBV30 and TRBJ2-2 provide the parts outside the CDR3, is SQTIHQWPATLVQPVGSPLSLECTVEGTSNPNLYWYRQAAGRGLQLLFYSVGIGQISSEVPQNLSASRPQDRQFILSSKKLLLSDSGFYLCAWSISGELFFGEGSRLTVL.

The chain has TRBV5-1 and TRBJ1-4; 10 positions agree with TRBD1. V was clipped by 7 bases and J by 10 bases; unmatched bases: 16. The germline gives CDR1 SGHRS, CDR2 YFSETQ. This CDR3 has 16 amino acids. The CDR3 DNA follows: TGCGCCAGCGCGAAGCTTTCGGGACAGGGGTACGGAAAACTGTTTTTT. Amino acids: CASAKLSGQGYGKLFF.

This sequence joins TRBV28 and TRBJ2-2; D possibly corresponds to TRBD1 (6 bases). V shed 6 bases and J shed 6 bases, with 17 bases lying between them. The V gene's germline CDR1 is MDHEN and CDR2 SYDVKM. This CDR3 has 15 residues. Here the CDR3 reads CASRTIGGGSGELFF. The CDR3 bases are TGTGCCAGCAGAACGATTGGGGGCGGTTCCGGGGAGCTGTTTTTT.